A single sample is the source of the 24 T cell receptor beta chains below, sequenced in a study of shared T cell receptors in the human thymus. TCRdb's table, derived via immunoSEQ multiplex PCR, lists solely in-frame clones and lacks some. The sample has about 540,000 clones; approximately 80% are singletons. The same sample was also studied in work on human thymus T cells.

Sequencing was carried out using thymocytes. Receptor source: a boy in the first two years of life with a congenital heart defect.

V usage is TRBV5-6 and J usage is TRBJ1-1; D is ambiguous. The CDR3 loop spans 15 amino acids. V lost 4 bases to trimming and J lost 6 bases, with 19 bases between them. Germline V gene sequence: CDR1 SGHDT, CDR2 YYEEEE. The CDR3 reads CASSPGTGSGAEAFF. For the CDR3, the DNA is TGTGCCAGCAGCCCGGGAACGGGGTCCGGGGCTGAAGCTTTCTTT. Variable domain in full (rest from reference TRBV5-6 and TRBJ1-1): DAGVTQSPTHLIKTRGQQVTLRCSPKSGHDTVSWYQQALGQGPQFIFQYYEEEERQRGNFPDRFSGHQFPNYSSELNVNALLLGDSALYLCASSPGTGSGAEAFFGQGTRLTVV.

This clone was counted a single time. The CDR3 loop reads CASSFQGSDAYGYTF. The DNA of the CDR3 is TGTGCCAGCAGTTTTCAGGGGAGCGATGCCTATGGCTACACCTTC. The chain uses TRBV6-5 and TRBJ1-2; D is perhaps TRBD1 (6 bases). V lost 4 bases and J lost 4, with 16 bases in between. This CDR3 is 15 amino acids long. Looked up from germline, CDR1 is MNHEY and CDR2 is SVGAGI.

This clone was counted once. V gene TRBV4-3 combines with J gene TRBJ2-7; 9 bases are shared with TRBD2. In germline, CDR1 is LGHNA, CDR2 YSLEER. The CDR3 runs to 18 residues. Trimming took 3 bases from V and 4 from J; bases not matched to a gene: 16. This CDR3 reads CASSHQGGAGGASYEQYF. CDR3 DNA sequence: TGCGCCAGCAGCCACCAGGGGGGAGCGGGAGGCGCTTCATACGAGCAGTACTTC.

The chain recombines TRBV11-3 with TRBJ2-7, with 11 bases identical to TRBD2. V lost 6 bases to trimming and J lost 5 bases; unmatched junction nucleotides: 18. CDR3 length: 18 amino acids. The germline CDR1 and CDR2 sequences are SGHNT and YENEEA. The CDR3 sequence is CASSAPLSTSGRIHEQYF. CDR3 bases: TGTGCCAGCAGTGCCCCTCTGAGTACTAGCGGGAGAATCCACGAGCAGTACTTC.

This clone was counted a few times. J is TRBJ2-7 and V is TRBV27, with D possibly TRBD1 on 5 matching bases. With 5 bases removed from V and 2 bases from J, the gap between germline ends came to 10 bases. This CDR3 spans 13 amino acids. Germline V gene lookup returns CDR1 MNHEY and CDR2 SMNVEV (reference sequence). In nucleotides, the CDR3 is TGTGCCAGCAGTCCCCAGACAGCCTACGAGCAGTACTTC. Residues: CASSPQTAYEQYF.

This clone appeared a few times. This chain connects TRBV5-3 to TRBJ2-7, with TRBD1 matching 7 bases. TRBV5-3 is classed as an ORF, of uncertain function. Trimming at V came to 1 base and at J to 12 bases, leaving 16 bases not matched to a gene. The CDR3 contains 15 residues. CDR3 nucleotides: TGTGCCAGAAGCTTGCGGTACACAGGGGCCGCCGAGAGGTACTTC. Translated, it gives CARSLRYTGAAERYF.

In this sample, this clone turned up a few times. This chain links TRBV30 with TRBJ2-5; 12 bases map to TRBD2. The V gene's germline CDR1 is GTSNPN and CDR2 SVGIG (reference sequence). The CDR3 spans 16 residues. Losses at the gene ends were 2 bases for V and 5 bases for J; bases not matched to a gene: 9. CDR3: CAWSSPSGRAGETQYF. CDR3 bases: TGTGCCTGGAGTTCGCCTAGCGGGAGGGCCGGGGAGACCCAGTACTTC. Together with reference TRBV30 and TRBJ2-5, the CDR3 gives the full variable domain: SQTIHQWPATLVQPVGSPLSLECTVEGTSNPNLYWYRQAAGRGLQLLFYSVGIGQISSEVPQNLSASRPQDRQFILSSKKLLLSDSGFYLCAWSSPSGRAGETQYFGPGTRLLVL.

The chain couples TRBV6-5 to TRBJ1-1; D gene ambiguous. The CDR3 runs 16 residues. The germline V gene has CDR1 MNHEY and CDR2 SVGAGI. The V gene lost 4 bases and the J gene lost 4 bases, with 19 bases spanning the gap. CDR3 nucleotide sequence: TGTGCCAGCAGTTCCCAGGCCAGGCGTATAGGCACTGAAGCTTTCTTT. It encodes CASSSQARRIGTEAFF.

The gene calls are TRBV27 and TRBJ1-1, with 8 bases fitting TRBD1. After removal of 5 bases from V and 5 bases from J, the junction contained 7 bases not matched to a gene. The CDR3 is made up of 14 amino acids. The germline CDR1 and CDR2 sequences are MNHEY and SMNVEV (reference sequence). In nucleotides, the CDR3 is TGTGCCAGCAGTAAACAGGGGGGAGGGACTGAAGCTTTCTTT. Its protein product is CASSKQGGGTEAFF.

The chain carries TRBV18 and TRBJ2-7; TRBD1 matches at 8 bases. There are 16 residues in the CDR3. With 0 bases clipped from V and 6 bases from J, the junction kept 10 bases outside the gene matches. Germline loops: CDR1 KGHSH, CDR2 LQKENI. The CDR3, as DNA: TGTGCCAGCTCACCACCGCGAAACAGGGGGGTCTCCGAGCAGTACTTC. Protein product: CASSPPRNRGVSEQYF.

The CDR3 protein is CAWREKQGYLYGYTF. In DNA form, the CDR3 reads TGTGCCTGGAGAGAAAAACAGGGATATCTCTATGGCTACACCTTC. This rearrangement joins TRBV30 to TRBJ1-2, with D possibly being TRBD1 (6 bases). The CDR3 spans 15 residues. Germline CDR1 GTSNPN, CDR2 SVGIG (reference sequence). V was pared by 3 bases and J by 4 bases, with 18 bases between.

This sequence joins TRBV27 and TRBJ1-2; 12 positions agree with TRBD1. CDR1 is MNHEY, CDR2 SMNVEV, per germline (reference sequence). The CDR3 is 14 amino acids. The ends lost 5 bases at V and 6 bases at J; junction bases unmatched: 4. CDR3 protein: CASSGGTGGNGYTF. The CDR3 DNA reads TGTGCCAGCAGTGGGGGGACAGGGGGCAATGGCTACACCTTC.

The V and J genes are TRBV2 and TRBJ1-4, with 9 bases that match TRBD1. Losses at the gene ends were 5 bases for V and 6 bases for J; bases not matched to a gene: 4. This CDR3 spans 14 amino acids. Looked up from germline, CDR1 is SNHLY and CDR2 is FYNNEI. In nucleotides, the CDR3 is TGTGCCAGCAGTTACGGACAGGGGCATGAAAAACTGTTTTTT. The encoded protein is CASSYGQGHEKLFF.

The chain has TRBV25-1 and TRBJ2-1; 8 bases line up with TRBD2. The length of the CDR3 is 15 residues. Trimming at V came to 1 base and at J to 5 bases, leaving 4 bases not matched to a gene. From germline, CDR1 is MGHDK and CDR2 SYGVNS. The DNA of the CDR3 is TGTGCCAGCAGTGAATTTGGACTAGCCCACAATGAGCAGTTCTTC. Translated, it gives CASSEFGLAHNEQFF.

The rearrangement joins TRBV7-3 to TRBJ2-3; the match to TRBD2 covers 12 bases. Losses at the gene ends were 5 bases for V and 4 bases for J; bases not matched to a gene: 7. CDR1 is SGHTA and CDR2 is FQGTGA in the germline V gene. The CDR3 runs 16 residues. DNA of the CDR3: TGTGCCAGCAGCCCCCGACTAGCGGGAGACTCAGATACGCAGTATTTT. Translation gives CASSPRLAGDSDTQYF.

This clone has just one count. The chain is built from TRBV10-3 and TRBJ2-5; D ambiguous. In germline, CDR1 is ENHRY, CDR2 SYGVKD. The CDR3 spans 14 residues. V shed 2 bases and J shed 1 base, with 8 bases lying between them. The CDR3 DNA reads TGTGCCATCAGTGAGGCTAAACTCCAAGAGACCCAGTACTTC. Translated: CAISEAKLQETQYF.

This clone has just one count. The chain links TRBV27 to TRBJ2-5, with 7 bases that match TRBD1. Germline loops: CDR1 MNHEY, CDR2 SMNVEV (reference sequence). The CDR3 extends over 15 amino acids. V lost 4 bases, J lost 0 bases, and 5 bases stayed unmatched. The DNA of the CDR3 is TGTGCCAGCAGTTCCTCGACAGGGTACCAAGAGACCCAGTACTTC. Residues: CASSSSTGYQETQYF.

The V call is TRBV25-1, the J call TRBJ2-1; the match to TRBD2 covers 10 bases. CDR1 is MGHDK and CDR2 is SYGVNS in the germline V gene. The CDR3 extends over 17 amino acids. V trimming: 1 base; J trimming: 4 bases; junction bases outside the gene matches: 7. CDR3 DNA: TGTGCCAGCAGTGAATCGCGACTAGCGGGCCAGTACAATGAGCAGTTCTTC. This codes for CASSESRLAGQYNEQFF.

In this sample, this clone turned up once. The chain carries TRBV28 and TRBJ1-4; 9 bases align to TRBD1. The junction had 14 bases not matched to a gene; V was cut back by 4 bases and J by 8 bases. This CDR3 contains 17 residues. Germline V gene data show CDR1 as MDHEN and CDR2 as SYDVKM. The CDR3: CASSSPLSGQGTEKLFF. As DNA, the CDR3 is TGTGCCAGCAGTTCCCCTTTGTCAGGACAGGGGACAGAAAAACTGTTTTTT.

This clone was detected a few times. The chain links TRBV19 to TRBJ1-5; tentative D call: TRBD1 (5 bases). V gave up 5 bases and J gave up 2 bases, with 13 bases separating them. Germline loops: CDR1 LNHDA, CDR2 SQIVND (reference sequence). CDR3 length equals 15 residues. The CDR3, as DNA: TGTGCCAGTAGTGCTCAGGGAGGGGGCAATCAGCCCCAGCATTTT. As protein: CASSAQGGGNQPQHF.

This clone was observed a few times. The chain couples TRBV5-8 to TRBJ2-3; 10 bases line up with TRBD1. V shed 4 bases, J shed 2 bases, and the junction held 7 bases outside the gene matches. The CDR3 has 16 residues. Germline CDR1 SGHTS, CDR2 YDEGEE. CDR3 residues: CASSPDRGFFTDTQYF. The CDR3 DNA reads as TGTGCCAGCAGCCCGGACAGGGGGTTCTTCACAGATACGCAGTATTTT.

The chain carries TRBV27 and TRBJ2-5, with 13 nucleotides matching TRBD2. With V trimmed by 6 bases and J by 5 bases, 15 bases remained unmatched. In germline, CDR1 is MNHEY, CDR2 SMNVEV (reference sequence). The length of the CDR3 is 18 residues. In nucleotides, the CDR3 is TGTGCCAGCAGCCTCTGTGGGACTAGCGGGGCGGTTAGGGAGACCCAGTACTTC. Its translation: CASSLCGTSGAVRETQYF.

The rearrangement links TRBV12-5 to TRBJ2-5, with 9 bases identical to TRBD2. The CDR3 spans 15 residues. CDR1 and CDR2 from the germline V gene are LGHNT and FRNRAP. Losses at the gene ends were 7 bases for V and 3 bases for J; bases not matched to a gene: 9. The CDR3 region is CASAPGLAREETQYF. Here the CDR3 DNA reads TGTGCTAGTGCCCCTGGACTAGCGAGGGAAGAGACCCAGTACTTC.

CDR3 sequence (DNA): TGTGCCAGTAGTGTCCGACGGGACAGCAAAATCTCTGGAAACACCATATATTTT. This translates into CASSVRRDSKISGNTIYF. The chain links TRBV19 to TRBJ1-3, with 7 bases fitting TRBD1. Germline V gene lookup returns CDR1 LNHDA and CDR2 SQIVND (reference sequence). CDR3 length: 18 residues. V was clipped by 5 bases and J by 0 bases; unmatched bases: 13. Full variable domain (outside the CDR3, taken from reference TRBV19 and TRBJ1-3): DGGITQSPKYLFRKEGQNVTLSCEQNLNHDAMYWYRQDPGQGLRLIYYSQIVNDFQKGDIAEGYSVSREKKESFPLTVTSAQKNPTAFYLCASSVRRDSKISGNTIYFGEGSWLTVV.